This T cell receptor (beta chain) is from a study of cytomegalovirus exposure and HLA in healthy donors. Each of the donors was a healthy bone marrow donor. This clone was observed a few times. Germline V gene sequence: CDR1 SGHTA, CDR2 FQGNSA. CDR3 length: 16 residues. Germline trimming cut 2 bases from V and 5 bases from J; bases unmatched to any gene: 10. Researchers ran the PCR with 60 Vbeta and 13 Jbeta primers. Clones were sequenced by immunoSEQ multiplex PCR, and TCRdb holds only the in-frame ones, with some missing. The sample lists roughly 140,000 clones; approximately 86% were seen once. The sequence derives from a woman between 50 and 59 years old in good health and CMV-seropositive. V gene TRBV7-2 combines with J gene TRBJ2-7, with 9 bases that match TRBD1. Sequenced material: PBMCs. The CDR3, as DNA: TGTGCCAGCAGCTTATTTCTGGGACAGGGAAAAAACGAGCAGTACTTC. Encoded protein: CASSLFLGQGKNEQYF.